The rows below give T cell receptor beta chains drawn from one sample of a study of blood T cell repertoires in COVID-19. Measured with immunoSEQ multiplex PCR; TCRdb has only the in-frame clones, and not every one. Among a few hundred thousand clones, approximately 86% were seen once, and the ten largest hold around 3.1%. The sequenced material came from peripheral blood. All receptors come from a man aged 60 to 69 with acute or convalescent COVID-19. Both conserved end residues are trimmed from each CDR3. Size values are once, few and many counts, or a class for expanded clones, and some rows have none.

TRBJ2-5 NA TRBV27 ASSLGQGPPQETQY
TRBJ1-5 NA TRBV4-2 ASSPGTPRQPQH
TRBJ2-7 NA TRBV11-2 ASSLSSGGTYSYEQY
TRBJ1-2 NA TRBV9 ASSVSSIYGYT
TRBJ2-1 few TRBV28 ASSLAPLLAGGLYNEQF
TRBJ2-3 NA TRBV7-2 ASSPGERADTQY
TRBJ2-1 NA TRBV3-1/TRBV3-2 ASSLIPGQGSSYNEQF
TRBJ2-7 NA TRBV7-9 ASSSTDRRTFYEQY
TRBJ1-1 NA TRBV6-2/TRBV6-3 ASSYGGATNTEAF
TRBJ2-7 NA TRBV5-1 ASSSNRGNPREQY
TRBJ1-5 NA TRBV19 ASSIIQGAYQPQH
TRBJ1-3 NA TRBV12-3/TRBV12-4 ASSGQGVHTIY
TRBJ2-5 NA TRBV29-1 SVVPPGPQETQY
TRBJ1-1 NA TRBV30 AWSPRPMNTEAF
TRBJ2-1 NA TRBV3-1/TRBV3-2 ASSATGSGGAFGEQF
TRBJ2-7 few TRBV11-3 ASSYGQGYEQY
TRBJ2-6 NA TRBV6-4 ASGPGQGATGANVLT
TRBJ1-1 NA TRBV5-1 ASSLRPPGQGNTEAF
TRBJ1-2 NA TRBV5-6 ASSQNYGYT